Given below is one TCR beta chain in context. Its matching antigen is unknown. This entry is derived from a study of OX40 agonist ivuxolimab in advanced cancers. Study-wide background: Patients in the trial were receiving intravenous ivuxolimab every 2 weeks, at doses of 0.01 to 10 mg/kg. Enrollees could have had prior anti-PD-1, anti-PD-L1 or anti-CTLA-4 therapy, which more than 30% had received. Partial responses occurred in three patients (one hepatocellular carcinoma, two cutaneous melanoma).

Study conclusions and caveats: Among the lowest peripheral clonal expansion occurred in 0.1-3.0 mg/kg partial responders.

The data were produced by immunoSEQ multiplex PCR, yet TCRdb's version contains in-frame clones alone and is incomplete. Among fewer than 70,000 clones listed, 90% to 95% were seen once. Germline values: CDR1 LNHDA, CDR2 SQIVND (reference sequence). The CDR3 is 15 residues long. Trimming left V 1 base short and J 3 bases short, with 13 bases between. Here the sequenced sample was CD4+ or CD8+ T cells sorted from blood, taken in a trial of the OX40 agonist ivuxolimab. This TCR came from an adult with an advanced solid tumor such as melanoma, head and neck, liver or kidney cancer. This chain links TRBV19 with TRBJ2-7; possibly TRBD1 or TRBD2 for D (5 bases each). Written as DNA, the CDR3 is TGTGCCAGTAGTATAGGATGGGGCGCGGGCTACGAGCAGTACTTC. It is translated as CASSIGWGAGYEQYF. Filled out from reference TRBV19 and TRBJ2-7, the complete variable domain reads DGGITQSPKYLFRKEGQNVTLSCEQNLNHDAMYWYRQDPGQGLRLIYYSQIVNDFQKGDIAEGYSVSREKKESFPLTVTSAQKNPTAFYLCASSIGWGAGYEQYFGPGTRLTVT.